This is a list of T cell receptor beta chains from one sample in a study of cytomegalovirus exposure and HLA in healthy donors. Profiling relied on immunoSEQ multiplex PCR, and the TCRdb table lists in-frame clones only, not all of them. In total, the table holds over 65,000 clones. The specimen was PBMCs. The receptors derive from a woman in her 30s in good health and CMV-seronegative. CDR3s include the opening cysteine and the closing phenylalanine or tryptophan. D genes are given only for firm matches.

V gene: TRBV25-1; J gene: TRBJ1-1; D gene: .; CDR3 protein: CASSGRTANTEAFF; CDR3 DNA: TGTGCCAGCAGTGGACGGACAGCCAACACTGAAGCTTTCTTT
V gene: TRBV2; J gene: TRBJ2-7; D gene: TRBD2; CDR3 protein: CASSVSGGSYEQYF; CDR3 DNA: TGTGCCAGCAGTGTTAGCGGGGGTAGCTACGAGCAGTACTTC
V gene: TRBV6-1; J gene: TRBJ1-1; D gene: TRBD1; CDR3 protein: CASSVNGQGYTEAFF; CDR3 DNA: TGTGCCAGCAGTGTTAATGGACAGGGTTACACTGAAGCTTTCTTT
V gene: TRBV15; J gene: TRBJ1-1; D gene: .; CDR3 protein: CATSRDRGTEAFF; CDR3 DNA: TGTGCCACCAGCAGAGACCGGGGAACTGAAGCTTTCTTT
V gene: TRBV5-6; J gene: TRBJ1-3; D gene: .; CDR3 protein: CASSFTGSGNTIYF; CDR3 DNA: TGTGCCAGCAGCTTTACAGGGTCTGGAAACACCATATATTTT
V gene: TRBV29-1; J gene: TRBJ2-7; D gene: .; CDR3 protein: CSVLVGTLSAYEQYF; CDR3 DNA: TGCAGCGTCTTAGTAGGGACACTAAGCGCCTACGAGCAGTACTTC
V gene: TRBV13; J gene: TRBJ2-3; D gene: .; CDR3 protein: CASSPPSIGTDTQYF; CDR3 DNA: TGTGCCAGCAGCCCCCCATCGATAGGCACAGATACGCAGTATTTT
V gene: TRBV20-1; J gene: TRBJ2-3; D gene: .; CDR3 protein: CSAPLTDTQYF; CDR3 DNA: TGCAGTGCCCCACTAACAGATACGCAGTATTTT
V gene: TRBV27; J gene: TRBJ1-2; D gene: .; CDR3 protein: CASSFTGLGADGYTF; CDR3 DNA: TGTGCCAGCAGTTTTACAGGCCTAGGGGCTGATGGCTACACCTTC
V gene: TRBV19; J gene: TRBJ2-2; D gene: .; CDR3 protein: CASGGGVANTGELFF; CDR3 DNA: TGTGCCAGCGGAGGTGGGGTAGCGAACACCGGGGAGCTGTTTTTT
V gene: TRBV18; J gene: TRBJ2-2; D gene: TRBD1; CDR3 protein: CASSQGQGTGELFF; CDR3 DNA: TGTGCCAGCTCACAGGGACAGGGCACCGGGGAGCTGTTTTTT
V gene: TRBV5-1; J gene: TRBJ1-1; D gene: .; CDR3 protein: CASSLGGDTEAFF; CDR3 DNA: TGCGCCAGCAGCTTGGGGGGCGACACTGAAGCTTTCTTT
V gene: TRBV4-2; J gene: TRBJ2-7; D gene: TRBD2; CDR3 protein: CASSQEVSGGHEQYF; CDR3 DNA: TGTGCCAGCAGCCAAGAGGTCAGCGGGGGACACGAGCAGTACTTC
V gene: TRBV4-1; J gene: TRBJ2-1; D gene: .; CDR3 protein: CASSQGRASSYNEQFF; CDR3 DNA: TGCGCCAGCAGCCAAGGGAGGGCGAGCTCCTACAATGAGCAGTTCTTC
V gene: TRBV4-1; J gene: TRBJ2-7; D gene: .; CDR3 protein: CASSQEAINGLLTYEQYF; CDR3 DNA: TGCGCCAGCAGCCAAGAGGCGATCAATGGACTATTAACCTACGAGCAGTACTTC
V gene: TRBV11-2; J gene: TRBJ2-2; D gene: TRBD2; CDR3 protein: CASSPTPIRTSGPTGELFF; CDR3 DNA: TGTGCCAGCAGCCCAACGCCTATACGGACTAGCGGGCCGACCGGGGAGCTGTTTTTT
V gene: TRBV14; J gene: TRBJ2-1; D gene: TRBD2; CDR3 protein: CASSQDHLAGGYNEQFF; CDR3 DNA: TGTGCCAGCAGCCAAGACCATCTAGCGGGGGGCTACAATGAGCAGTTCTTC
V gene: TRBV27; J gene: TRBJ2-5; D gene: .; CDR3 protein: CASSLYGQFGETQYF; CDR3 DNA: TGTGCCAGCAGTTTATACGGACAATTCGGAGAGACCCAGTACTTC
V gene: TRBV6-5; J gene: TRBJ1-1; D gene: .; CDR3 protein: CASQGWTTEAFF; CDR3 DNA: TGTGCCAGCCAGGGTTGGACCACTGAAGCTTTCTTT
V gene: TRBV30; J gene: TRBJ1-5; D gene: .; CDR3 protein: CAWSPGSRRQPQHF; CDR3 DNA: TGTGCCTGGAGCCCCGGGAGTCGTCGTCAGCCCCAGCATTTT
V gene: TRBV5-1; J gene: TRBJ2-2; D gene: .; CDR3 protein: CASSDGSQNTGELFF; CDR3 DNA: TGCGCCAGCAGCGACGGGAGCCAAAACACCGGGGAGCTGTTTTTT
V gene: TRBV19; J gene: TRBJ2-4; D gene: .; CDR3 protein: CASAEGASADIQYF; CDR3 DNA: TGTGCCAGTGCGGAGGGGGCTAGCGCGGACATTCAGTACTTC
V gene: TRBV4-1; J gene: TRBJ1-1; D gene: TRBD1; CDR3 protein: CASSTRQGANPNTEAFF; CDR3 DNA: TGCGCCAGCAGCACCCGACAGGGGGCTAACCCGAACACTGAAGCTTTCTTT
V gene: TRBV5-4; J gene: TRBJ1-4; D gene: TRBD1; CDR3 protein: CASSLDRGREKLFF; CDR3 DNA: TGTGCCAGCAGCTTGGACAGGGGGCGCGAAAAACTGTTTTTT
V gene: TRBV11-2; J gene: TRBJ2-7; D gene: TRBD2; CDR3 protein: CASSWVREAGIPHEQYF; CDR3 DNA: TGTGCCAGCAGCTGGGTCCGAGAAGCGGGAATTCCTCACGAGCAGTACTTC
V gene: TRBV6-1; J gene: TRBJ2-1; D gene: .; CDR3 protein: CASSGKWARLKNEQFF; CDR3 DNA: TGTGCCAGCAGTGGAAAGTGGGCTCGCTTAAAGAATGAGCAGTTCTTC
V gene: TRBV28; J gene: TRBJ2-3; D gene: TRBD2; CDR3 protein: CASSLGGLGTDTQYF; CDR3 DNA: TGTGCCAGCAGTTTGGGGGGACTAGGCACAGATACGCAGTATTTT
V gene: TRBV5-6; J gene: TRBJ1-1; D gene: .; CDR3 protein: CASSFFQQGIPEAFF; CDR3 DNA: TGTGCCAGCAGCTTCTTTCAACAGGGAATCCCTGAAGCTTTCTTT
V gene: TRBV28; J gene: TRBJ1-6; D gene: TRBD1; CDR3 protein: CASRQQGANNSPLHF; CDR3 DNA: TGTGCCAGCAGGCAACAGGGGGCGAATAATTCACCCCTACACTTT
V gene: TRBV6-5; J gene: TRBJ2-7; D gene: TRBD1; CDR3 protein: CASSRQGGEQYF; CDR3 DNA: TGTGCCAGCAGTAGACAGGGGGGGGAGCAGTACTTC
V gene: TRBV29-1; J gene: TRBJ1-1; D gene: TRBD1; CDR3 protein: CSVEPGTGVENTEAFF; CDR3 DNA: TGCAGCGTTGAACCAGGGACAGGGGTTGAGAACACTGAAGCTTTCTTT
V gene: TRBV7-9; J gene: TRBJ2-3; D gene: TRBD2; CDR3 protein: CASSLLGGGTDTQYF; CDR3 DNA: TGTGCCAGCAGCTTACTCGGCGGGGGGACAGATACGCAGTATTTT
V gene: TRBV30; J gene: TRBJ2-5; D gene: TRBD2; CDR3 protein: CAWSQGLAGGQETQYF; CDR3 DNA: TGTGCCTGGAGTCAGGGCCTAGCGGGAGGCCAAGAGACCCAGTACTTC
V gene: TRBV6-1; J gene: TRBJ1-2; D gene: .; CDR3 protein: CASSPRSANYGYTF; CDR3 DNA: TGTGCCAGCAGTCCTCGGAGTGCTAACTATGGCTACACCTTC